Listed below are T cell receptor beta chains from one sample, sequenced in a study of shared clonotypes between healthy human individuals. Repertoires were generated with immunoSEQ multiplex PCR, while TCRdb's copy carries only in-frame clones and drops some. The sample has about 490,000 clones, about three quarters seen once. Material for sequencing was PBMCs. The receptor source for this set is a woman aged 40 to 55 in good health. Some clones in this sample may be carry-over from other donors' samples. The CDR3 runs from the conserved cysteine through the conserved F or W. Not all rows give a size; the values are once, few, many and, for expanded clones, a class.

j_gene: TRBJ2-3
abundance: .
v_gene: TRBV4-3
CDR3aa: CASSQRGRDTDTQYF

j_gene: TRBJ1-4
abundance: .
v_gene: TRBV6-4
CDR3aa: CASRPRHLPFVPCPFF

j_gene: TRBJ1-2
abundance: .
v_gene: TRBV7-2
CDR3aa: CASSKALAGGPWSYTF

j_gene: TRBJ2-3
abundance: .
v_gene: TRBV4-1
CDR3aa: CASKGRVSTDTQYF

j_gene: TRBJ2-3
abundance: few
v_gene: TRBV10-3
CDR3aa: CAISGSEYTGVGGTDTQYF

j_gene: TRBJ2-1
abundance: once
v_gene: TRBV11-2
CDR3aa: CASSLEDRDIDEQFF

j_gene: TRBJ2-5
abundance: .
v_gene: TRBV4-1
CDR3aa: CASSQGRPASEGQETQYF

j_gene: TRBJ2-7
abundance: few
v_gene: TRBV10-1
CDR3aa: CASTKERSGSPLEQYF

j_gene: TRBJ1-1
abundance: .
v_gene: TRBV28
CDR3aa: CASSLFGGRRAFF

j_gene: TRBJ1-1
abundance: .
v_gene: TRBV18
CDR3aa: CASSPIRGGFGTEAFF

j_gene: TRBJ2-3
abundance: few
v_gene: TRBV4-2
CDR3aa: CASSQETRADTQYF

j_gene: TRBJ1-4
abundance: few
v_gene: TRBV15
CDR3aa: CATSSRRGEKLFF

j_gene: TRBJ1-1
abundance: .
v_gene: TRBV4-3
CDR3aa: CASSQGLWVGKKMNTEAFF

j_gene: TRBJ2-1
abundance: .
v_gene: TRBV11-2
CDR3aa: CASSLGSRGVGGPSNEQFF

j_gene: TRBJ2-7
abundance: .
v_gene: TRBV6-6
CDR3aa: CASSMPGLAGYEQYF

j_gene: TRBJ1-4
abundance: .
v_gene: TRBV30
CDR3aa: CAWRDRGYEKLFF

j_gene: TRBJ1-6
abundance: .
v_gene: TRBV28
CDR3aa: CASGQNNSPLHF

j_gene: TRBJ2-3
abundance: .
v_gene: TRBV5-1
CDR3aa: CASSLRSRGVTDTQYF

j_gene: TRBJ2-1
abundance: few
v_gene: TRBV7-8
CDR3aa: CASSPVGGRAVTGIGQFF

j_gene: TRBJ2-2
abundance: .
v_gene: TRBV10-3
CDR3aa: CAIRGQGDTGELFF

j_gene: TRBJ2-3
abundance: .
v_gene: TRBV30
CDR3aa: CAWTRTVTDTQYF

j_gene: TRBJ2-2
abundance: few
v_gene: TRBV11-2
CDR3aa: CASSLSGYTGELFF

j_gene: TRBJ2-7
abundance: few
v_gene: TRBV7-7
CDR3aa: CASSLDPSSYEQYF

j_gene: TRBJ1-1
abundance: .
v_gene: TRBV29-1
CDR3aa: CSVGQGANTEAFF

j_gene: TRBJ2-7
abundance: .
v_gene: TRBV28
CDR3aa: CATDREYEQYF

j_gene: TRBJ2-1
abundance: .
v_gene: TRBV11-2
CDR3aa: CASSLDLSTGIYEQFF

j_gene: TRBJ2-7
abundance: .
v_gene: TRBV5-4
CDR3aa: CASSRNSAGAHEQYF

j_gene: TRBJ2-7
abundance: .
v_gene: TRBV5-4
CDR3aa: CASSLEAGASYEQYF

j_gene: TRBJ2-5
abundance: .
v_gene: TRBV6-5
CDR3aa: CASRELGSSETQYF

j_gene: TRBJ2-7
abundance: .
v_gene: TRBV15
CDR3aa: CATSRDAALAGGEQYF

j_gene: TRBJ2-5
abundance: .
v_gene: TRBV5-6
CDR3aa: CASSPQAGGPLGETQYF

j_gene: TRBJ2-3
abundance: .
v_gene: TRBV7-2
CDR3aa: CASSSLAGFSDTQYF

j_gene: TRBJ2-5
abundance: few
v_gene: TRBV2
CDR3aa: CASGGGLEGTQYF

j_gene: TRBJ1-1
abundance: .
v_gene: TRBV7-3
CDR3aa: CASSPRGGGGEAFF

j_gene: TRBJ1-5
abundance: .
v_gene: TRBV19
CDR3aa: CASSIRRGYSNQPQHF

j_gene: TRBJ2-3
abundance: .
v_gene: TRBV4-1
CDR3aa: CASSHPGQGSRTSGRTDTQYF

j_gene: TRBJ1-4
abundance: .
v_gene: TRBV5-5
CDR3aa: CASSLVSVEKLFF

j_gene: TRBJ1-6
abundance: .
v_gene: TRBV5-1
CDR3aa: CASSLDHQGSSPLHF

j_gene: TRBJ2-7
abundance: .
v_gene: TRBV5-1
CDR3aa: CASNPQVGANEQYF

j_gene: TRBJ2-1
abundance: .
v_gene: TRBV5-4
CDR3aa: CASSLGLAGDEQFF

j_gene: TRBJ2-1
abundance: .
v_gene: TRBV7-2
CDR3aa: CASRSSGRGNEQFF

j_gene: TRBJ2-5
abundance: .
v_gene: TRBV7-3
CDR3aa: CASSLTGVEVETQYF

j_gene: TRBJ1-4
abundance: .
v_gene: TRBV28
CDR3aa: CASSPPVEKLFF

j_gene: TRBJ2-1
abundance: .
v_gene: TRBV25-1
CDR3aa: CASSEDRVVNEQFF

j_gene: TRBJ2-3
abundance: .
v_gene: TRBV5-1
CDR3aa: CASSLNRNTDTQYF

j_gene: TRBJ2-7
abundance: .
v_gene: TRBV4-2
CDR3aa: CASSQDLASGSDEQYF

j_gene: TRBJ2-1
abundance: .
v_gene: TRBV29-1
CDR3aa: CSVEGLSVLEQFF

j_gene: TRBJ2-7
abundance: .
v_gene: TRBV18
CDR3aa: CASSPVGDYEQYF

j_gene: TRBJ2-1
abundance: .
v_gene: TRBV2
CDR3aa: CASSVPRARPSAYNEQFF

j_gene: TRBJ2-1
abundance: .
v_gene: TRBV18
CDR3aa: CASSPGLAGGLEQFF

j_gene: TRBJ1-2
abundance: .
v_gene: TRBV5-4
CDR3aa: CASSWRDSYGYTF

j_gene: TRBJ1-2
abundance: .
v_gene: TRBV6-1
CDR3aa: CASSEVYGYTF

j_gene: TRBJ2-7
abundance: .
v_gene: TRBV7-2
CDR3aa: CASSHGLAGVPYEQYF

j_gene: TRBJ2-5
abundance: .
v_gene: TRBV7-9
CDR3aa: CASSRSGLAEETQYF

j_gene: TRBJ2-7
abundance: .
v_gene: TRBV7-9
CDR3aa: CASSSPNPGLTPYEQYF